The next 20 T cell receptor beta chains were all read from a single sample in a study of cytomegalovirus exposure and HLA in healthy donors. The PCR made use of 60 Vbeta and 13 Jbeta primers. Libraries were prepared by immunoSEQ multiplex PCR; TCRdb keeps only in-frame clonotypes and omits some of them. The profile shows 250,000 or so clones, approximately 80% of them singletons. The sequenced sample consisted of PBMCs. The receptors here all came from a woman aged 60-75 years in good health and CMV-seropositive.

This clone was recorded a few times. The gene calls are TRBV7-9 and TRBJ2-3; tentative D call: TRBD2 (5 bases). Germline lookup yields CDR1 SEHNR and CDR2 FQNEAQ (reference sequence). Trimming shortened V by 4 bases and J by 2 bases, and 10 bases separated the two germline ends. CDR3 size: 14 residues. In DNA form, the CDR3 reads TGTGCCAGCAGCTCTCCCGGGAACACAGATACGCAGTATTTT. Its translation: CASSSPGNTDTQYF.

The rearrangement links TRBV19 to TRBJ1-5; a weak D match, TRBD1 (5 bases). Per the germline V gene, CDR1 is LNHDA and CDR2 is SQIVND (reference sequence). The V gene lost 5 bases and the J gene lost 7 bases, with 15 bases spanning the gap. The CDR3 length is 14 residues. DNA of the CDR3: TGTGCCAGTAGTGGCGGGGGGGAAGGGCAGCCCCAGCATTTT. It translates to CASSGGGEGQPQHF.

This chain connects TRBV7-9 to TRBJ1-2, with TRBD1 as a possible D gene (6 bases). V lost 2 bases and J lost 4, with 23 bases in between. The CDR3 runs to 18 residues. Looked up from germline, CDR1 is SEHNR and CDR2 is FQNEAQ (reference sequence). DNA of the CDR3: TGTGCCAGCAGCTTAAGGTCGGGGGGCCCAATACTAGGCTATGGCTACACCTTC. It codes for CASSLRSGGPILGYGYTF.

The chain joins TRBV21-1 to TRBJ2-5; the D segment call TRBD1 is taken from the table without a DNA check. TRBV21-1 is designated a pseudogene. The CDR3 has 16 amino acids. The chain's CDR3 is CASSKNPRQFQETQYF. The CDR3 DNA sequence: TGTGCCAGCAGCAAAAATCCCCGACAGTTCCAAGAGACCCAGTACTTC.

The CDR3 region is CASSYGWAGAGELFF. As DNA, the CDR3 is TGTGCCAGCAGTTATGGGTGGGCGGGAGCCGGGGAGCTGTTTTTT. The chain combines TRBV6-5 with TRBJ2-2; the match to TRBD2 covers 7 bases. J gave up 6 bases and V 3 bases, and 7 bases lay outside the gene matches. Germline loops: CDR1 MNHEY, CDR2 SVGAGI. This CDR3 region has 15 residues.

The rearrangement links TRBV5-5 to TRBJ1-1, with D perhaps TRBD1 (6 bases). CDR1 is SGHKS and CDR2 is YYEKEE in the germline V gene (reference sequence). This CDR3 comprises 14 residues. V lost 0 bases to trimming and J lost 7 bases, with 13 bases between them. The CDR3 protein is CASSLGSGAGEAFF. The CDR3 nucleotides are TGTGCCAGCAGCTTGGGTTCAGGGGCCGGTGAAGCTTTCTTT.

This clone was seen once. The J gene is TRBJ2-3, the V gene TRBV7-6, with D perhaps TRBD2 (6 bases). CDR3 length equals 15 residues. CDR1 SGHVS and CDR2 FNYEAQ come from the germline V gene. Trimming removed 3 bases at V and 2 bases at J, with 12 bases between. The CDR3 reads CASSFGTSNTDTQYF. CDR3 DNA sequence: TGTGCCAGCAGCTTCGGGACTTCCAACACAGATACGCAGTATTTT.

The V and J genes are TRBV6-1 and TRBJ1-4, with D maybe TRBD1 (5 bases). Looked up from germline, CDR1 is MNHNS and CDR2 is SASEGT. Trimming pared 2 bases from V and 2 bases from J, leaving 15 bases between. The CDR3 totals 17 residues. CDR3 sequence reads: CASSEPGRGVTNEKLFF. The DNA of the CDR3 is TGTGCCAGCAGTGAACCGGGCCGGGGGGTGACTAATGAAAAACTGTTTTTT.

The chain couples TRBV28 to TRBJ2-3, with 9 bases aligning to TRBD2. After removal of 10 bases from V and 3 bases from J, the junction contained 11 bases not matched to a gene. The CDR3 is 15 amino acids. The germline V gene has CDR1 MDHEN and CDR2 SYDVKM. CDR3 nucleotides: TGTGCCACGGGATCCGTGGCGGGAGGGACAGATACGCAGTATTTT. Residues: CATGSVAGGTDTQYF.

V is TRBV19 and J is TRBJ2-3, with 11 bases aligning to TRBD1. CDR1 and CDR2 from the germline V gene are LNHDA and SQIVND (reference sequence). V was clipped by 8 bases and J by 0 bases; unmatched bases: 16. The CDR3 spans 19 residues. The CDR3 loop reads CASSPGQGVVSSSTDTQYF. The CDR3 DNA sequence: TGTGCCAGTTCCCCGGGACAGGGGGTGGTAAGCTCTAGCACAGATACGCAGTATTTT.

This clone was picked up one time. This chain connects TRBV7-2 to TRBJ1-4; D remains unclear. V shed 5 bases and J shed 6 bases, with 13 bases lying between them. Germline V gives CDR1 SGHTA, CDR2 FQGNSA. There are 14 residues in the CDR3. In nucleotides, the CDR3 is TGTGCCAGCAGCCCGAGGAGGCCAGATGAAAAACTGTTTTTT. Translated: CASSPRRPDEKLFF.

The genes are TRBV27 and TRBJ2-7; TRBD1 matches 7 bases. The ends lost 3 bases at V and 2 bases at J; junction bases unmatched: 4. CDR3 length: 14 amino acids. Germline V gene lookup returns CDR1 MNHEY and CDR2 SMNVEV (reference sequence). This chain's CDR3 is CASSFRQGTYEQYF. In DNA form, the CDR3 reads TGTGCCAGCAGTTTTCGACAGGGAACCTACGAGCAGTACTTC.

J is TRBJ1-4 and V is TRBV5-6; tentative D call: TRBD1 (5 bases). The CDR3 has 15 amino acids. Germline-derived CDR1 and CDR2 are SGHDT and YYEEEE. V was shortened by 2 bases and J by 4 bases, with 12 bases between the two germline ends. The CDR3 DNA reads TGTGCCAGCAGCTTAAGGAGGGACTTTAATGAAAAACTGTTTTTT. Protein: CASSLRRDFNEKLFF.

This chain connects TRBV2 to TRBJ2-1, with D perhaps TRBD1 (5 bases). There are 12 residues in the CDR3. Germline values: CDR1 SNHLY, CDR2 FYNNEI. Between the trimmed V and J ends, which lost 11 bases and 6 bases, there was a span of 14 bases. This chain's CDR3 is CASLDRFNEQFF. The CDR3 DNA reads as TGTGCCTCGCTCGACAGATTCAATGAGCAGTTCTTC.

J is TRBJ2-1 and V is TRBV18, with a possible D match to TRBD1 (6 bases). CDR1 KGHSH and CDR2 LQKENI come from the germline V gene. Trimming removed 0 bases at V and 3 bases at J, with 15 bases between. CDR3 length equals 17 residues. The CDR3, as DNA: TGTGCCAGCTCACCACCGTCAACAGCCAGGGGCTACAATGAGCAGTTCTTC. Its translation is CASSPPSTARGYNEQFF. Full variable domain (remainder filled in from reference TRBV18 and TRBJ2-1): NAGVMQNPRHLVRRRGQEARLRCSPMKGHSHVYWYRQLPEEGLKFMVYLQKENIIDESGMPKERFSAEFPKEGPSILRIQQVVRGDSAAYFCASSPPSTARGYNEQFFGPGTRLTVL.

The V call is TRBV6-5, the J call TRBJ1-6; D remains unclear. V lost 4 bases to trimming and J lost 7 bases, with 11 bases between them. CDR1 and CDR2 from the germline V gene are MNHEY and SVGAGI. CDR3 length equals 14 residues. The CDR3 nucleotides are TGTGCCAGCAGTTTGGCCTTCCACAATTCACCCCTCCACTTT. The encoded protein is CASSLAFHNSPLHF.

The chain combines TRBV11-2 with TRBJ2-3; D not certain. This CDR3 region has 12 residues. Germline V CDR1 and CDR2: SGHAT, FQNNGV. Trimming removed 7 bases from V and 4 bases from J, with 9 bases in between. The CDR3 DNA reads as TGTGCCAGCACCCAATCATCAGATACGCAGTATTTT. It specifies CASTQSSDTQYF.

The chain carries TRBV9 and TRBJ2-7; 8 nucleotides line up with TRBD2. The CDR3 extends over 15 amino acids. CDR1 and CDR2 (germline): SGDLS, YYNGEE. V lost 0 bases and J lost 2; bases outside the gene matches: 4. The CDR3 region is CASSVGSGATYEQYF. DNA for the CDR3: TGTGCCAGCAGCGTAGGTAGCGGGGCAACCTACGAGCAGTACTTC.

The CDR3 here is CSVVGGEQFF. The DNA for the CDR3 is TGCAGCGTTGTAGGGGGTGAGCAGTTCTTC. The chain combines TRBV29-1 with TRBJ2-1; weak D call: TRBD1 (6 bases). CDR3 length: 10 residues. Germline CDR1 SQVTM, CDR2 ANQGSEA. V shed 4 bases and J shed 9 bases, with 7 bases lying between them.

The chain is built from TRBV10-2 and TRBJ2-7; 10 nucleotides align to TRBD2. Per germline, CDR1 WSHSY and CDR2 SAAADI. The J segment lost 0 bases and the V segment lost 6 bases, leaving 11 bases of the junction unmatched. CDR3 length: 17 residues. The CDR3 nucleotides read TGCGCCAGCAGACAATACTGGACTAGCGGCCCCTCCTACGAGCAGTACTTC. This translates into CASRQYWTSGPSYEQYF.